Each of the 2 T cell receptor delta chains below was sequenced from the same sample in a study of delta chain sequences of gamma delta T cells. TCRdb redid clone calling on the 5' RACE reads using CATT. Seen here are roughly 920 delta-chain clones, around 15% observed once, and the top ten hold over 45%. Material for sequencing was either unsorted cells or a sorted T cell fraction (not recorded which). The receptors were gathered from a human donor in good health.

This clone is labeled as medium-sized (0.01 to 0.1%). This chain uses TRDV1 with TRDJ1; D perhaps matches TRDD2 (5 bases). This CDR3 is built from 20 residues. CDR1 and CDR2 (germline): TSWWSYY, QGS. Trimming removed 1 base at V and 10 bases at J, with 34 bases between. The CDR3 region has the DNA TGTGCTCTTGGGGAACGGGTTCCTCTTTACCCGTTAACCTTCAGTACTGTACTCATCTTT. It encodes CALGERVPLYPLTFSTVLIF.

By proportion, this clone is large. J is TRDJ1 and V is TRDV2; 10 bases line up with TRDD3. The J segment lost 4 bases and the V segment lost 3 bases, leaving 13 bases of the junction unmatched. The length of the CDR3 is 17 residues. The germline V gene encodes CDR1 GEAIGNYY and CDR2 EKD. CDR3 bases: TGTGCCTGTGACGAGGCCGGGGGGATACGCACGGGCGATAAACTCATCTTT. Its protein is CACDEAGGIRTGDKLIF.